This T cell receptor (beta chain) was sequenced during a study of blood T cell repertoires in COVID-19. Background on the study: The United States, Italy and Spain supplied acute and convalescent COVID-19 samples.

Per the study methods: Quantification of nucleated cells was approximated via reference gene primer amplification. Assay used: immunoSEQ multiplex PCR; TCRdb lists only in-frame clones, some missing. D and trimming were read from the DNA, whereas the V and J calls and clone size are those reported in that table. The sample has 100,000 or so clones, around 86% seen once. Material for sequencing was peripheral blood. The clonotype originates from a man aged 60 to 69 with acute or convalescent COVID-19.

This CDR3 reads CASSPWGGDTEAFF. DNA for the CDR3: TGTGCCAGCAGCCCCTGGGGGGGAGACACTGAAGCTTTCTTT. V gene TRBV6-5 combines with J gene TRBJ1-1, with a weak D call TRBD1 (5 bases). Per germline, CDR1 MNHEY and CDR2 SVGAGI. The V gene lost 6 bases and the J gene lost 3 bases, with 14 bases spanning the gap. The CDR3 loop spans 14 amino acids.